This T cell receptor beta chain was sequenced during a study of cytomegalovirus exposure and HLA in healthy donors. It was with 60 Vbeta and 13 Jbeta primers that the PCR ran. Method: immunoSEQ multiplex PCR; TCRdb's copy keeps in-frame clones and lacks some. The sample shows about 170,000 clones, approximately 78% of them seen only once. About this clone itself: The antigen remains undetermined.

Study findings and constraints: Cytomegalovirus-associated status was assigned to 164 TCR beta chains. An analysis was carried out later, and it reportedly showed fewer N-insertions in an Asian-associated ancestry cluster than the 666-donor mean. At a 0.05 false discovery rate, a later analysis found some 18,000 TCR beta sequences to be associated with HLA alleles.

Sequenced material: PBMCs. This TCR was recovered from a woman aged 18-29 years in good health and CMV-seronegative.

CDR3 amino acids: CASSEPTGLATEAFF. CDR3 DNA: TGTGCCAGCAGTGAACCGACAGGGTTGGCCACTGAAGCTTTCTTT. V usage is TRBV2 and J usage is TRBJ1-1; TRBD1 matches at 7 bases. V shed 2 bases and J 4 bases; nucleotides not matched to a gene: 7. CDR1 and CDR2 (germline): SNHLY, FYNNEI. CDR3 length: 15 residues.